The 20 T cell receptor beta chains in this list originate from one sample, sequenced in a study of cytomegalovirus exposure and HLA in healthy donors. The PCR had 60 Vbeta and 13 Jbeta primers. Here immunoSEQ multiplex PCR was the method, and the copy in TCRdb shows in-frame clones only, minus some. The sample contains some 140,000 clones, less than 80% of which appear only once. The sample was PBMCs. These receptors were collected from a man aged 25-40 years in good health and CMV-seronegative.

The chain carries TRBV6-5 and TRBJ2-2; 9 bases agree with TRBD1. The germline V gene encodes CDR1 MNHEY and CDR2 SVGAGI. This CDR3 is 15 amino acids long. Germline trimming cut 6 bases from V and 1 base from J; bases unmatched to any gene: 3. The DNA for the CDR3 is TGTGCCAGCAGACGGGGACAGGGGAACACCGGGGAGCTGTTTTTT. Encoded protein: CASRRGQGNTGELFF.

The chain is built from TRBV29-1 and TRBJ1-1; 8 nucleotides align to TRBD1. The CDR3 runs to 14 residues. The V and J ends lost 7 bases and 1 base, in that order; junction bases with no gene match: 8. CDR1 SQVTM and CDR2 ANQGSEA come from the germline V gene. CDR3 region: CSGLAGGPNTEAFF. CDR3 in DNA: TGCAGCGGGTTGGCAGGGGGCCCGAACACTGAAGCTTTCTTT.

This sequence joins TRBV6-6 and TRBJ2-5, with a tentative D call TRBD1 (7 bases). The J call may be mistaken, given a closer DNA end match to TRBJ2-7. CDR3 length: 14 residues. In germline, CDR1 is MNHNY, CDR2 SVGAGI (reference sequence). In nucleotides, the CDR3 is TGTGCCAGCAGTTACGGCAGGGGGGTCTACGAGCAGTACTTC. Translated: CASSYGRGVYEQYF.

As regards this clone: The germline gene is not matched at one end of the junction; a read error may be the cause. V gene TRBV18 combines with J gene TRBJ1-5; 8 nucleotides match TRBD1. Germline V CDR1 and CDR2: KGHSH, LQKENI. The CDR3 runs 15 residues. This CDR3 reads CASSPSQGAIQPQNF. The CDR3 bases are TGTGCCAGCTCACCATCCCAGGGGGCGATTCAGCCCCAGAATTTT.

The CDR3 coding sequence is TGTGCCAGCAGAACCGGGACAGTCTCCTACGAGCAGTACTTC. As protein: CASRTGTVSYEQYF. This chain uses TRBV28 with TRBJ2-7; TRBD1 agrees at 7 bases. Germline V CDR1 and CDR2: MDHEN, SYDVKM. CDR3 length: 14 residues. J gave up 0 bases and V 6 bases, and 5 bases lay outside the gene matches.

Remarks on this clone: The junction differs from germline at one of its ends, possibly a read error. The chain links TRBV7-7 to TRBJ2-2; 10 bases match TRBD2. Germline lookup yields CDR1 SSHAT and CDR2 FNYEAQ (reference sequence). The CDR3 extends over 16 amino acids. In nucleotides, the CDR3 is TGTGCTAGCAGACCCACTAGCGGGGCGAACACCGGGGAGCTGTTTTTT. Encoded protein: CASRPTSGANTGELFF.

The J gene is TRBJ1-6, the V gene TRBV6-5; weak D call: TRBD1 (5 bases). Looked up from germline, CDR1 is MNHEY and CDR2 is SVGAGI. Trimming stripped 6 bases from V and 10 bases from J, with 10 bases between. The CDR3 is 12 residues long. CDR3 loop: CASRDGGSPLHF. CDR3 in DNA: TGTGCCAGCAGGGACGGGGGGTCACCCCTCCACTTT.

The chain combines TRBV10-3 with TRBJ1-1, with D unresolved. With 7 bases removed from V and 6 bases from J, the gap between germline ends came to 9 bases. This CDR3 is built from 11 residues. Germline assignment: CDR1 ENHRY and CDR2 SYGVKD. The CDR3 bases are TGTGCCATCAAGACAAACGCTGAAGCTTTCTTT. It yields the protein CAIKTNAEAFF.

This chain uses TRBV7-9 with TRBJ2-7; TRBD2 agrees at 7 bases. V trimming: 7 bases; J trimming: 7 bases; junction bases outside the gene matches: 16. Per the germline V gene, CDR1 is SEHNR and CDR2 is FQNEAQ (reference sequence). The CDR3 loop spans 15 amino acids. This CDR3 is CASTPVGGYGGEQYF. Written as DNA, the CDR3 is TGTGCCAGCACCCCAGTGGGCGGGTACGGGGGGGAGCAGTACTTC.

CDR3 DNA: TGTGCCAGCGGAGATTCACCCCTCCACTTT. Translating it yields CASGDSPLHF. V usage is TRBV25-1 and J usage is TRBJ1-6; D is uncertain. Germline loops: CDR1 MGHDK, CDR2 SYGVNS. The CDR3 loop spans 10 amino acids. V was clipped by 8 bases and J by 8 bases, with 4 bases between them.

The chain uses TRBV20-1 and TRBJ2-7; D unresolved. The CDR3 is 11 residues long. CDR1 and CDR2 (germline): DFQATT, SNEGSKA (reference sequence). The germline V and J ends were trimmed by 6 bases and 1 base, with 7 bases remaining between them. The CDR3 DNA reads TGCAGTGCGCCTCTATCCTACGAGCAGTACTTC. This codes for CSAPLSYEQYF.

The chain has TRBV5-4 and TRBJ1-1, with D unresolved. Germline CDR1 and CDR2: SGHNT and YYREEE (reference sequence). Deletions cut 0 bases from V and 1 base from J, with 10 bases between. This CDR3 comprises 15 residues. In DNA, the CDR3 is TGTGCCAGCAGCTTGGGACGGGAAGAGAACACTGAAGCTTTCTTT. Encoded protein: CASSLGREENTEAFF. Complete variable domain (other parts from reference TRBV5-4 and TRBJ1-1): ETGVTQSPTHLIKTRGQQVTLRCSSQSGHNTVSWYQQALGQGPQFIFQYYREEENGRGNFPPRFSGLQFPNYSSELNVNALELDDSALYLCASSLGREENTEAFFGQGTRLTVV.

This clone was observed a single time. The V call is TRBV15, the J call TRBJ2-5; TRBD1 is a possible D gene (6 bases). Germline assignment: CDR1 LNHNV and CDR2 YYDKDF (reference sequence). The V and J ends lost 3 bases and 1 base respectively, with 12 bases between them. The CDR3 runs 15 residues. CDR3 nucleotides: TGTGCCACCAGCAGGGACCAAGGGGGCCAAGAGACCCAGTACTTC. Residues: CATSRDQGGQETQYF.

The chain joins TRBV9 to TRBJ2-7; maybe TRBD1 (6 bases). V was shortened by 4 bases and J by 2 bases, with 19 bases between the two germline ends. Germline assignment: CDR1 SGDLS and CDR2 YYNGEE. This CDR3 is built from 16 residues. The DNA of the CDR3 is TGTGCCAGCAGCACTCGGGACAAACTTTACCCCTACGAGCAGTACTTC. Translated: CASSTRDKLYPYEQYF.

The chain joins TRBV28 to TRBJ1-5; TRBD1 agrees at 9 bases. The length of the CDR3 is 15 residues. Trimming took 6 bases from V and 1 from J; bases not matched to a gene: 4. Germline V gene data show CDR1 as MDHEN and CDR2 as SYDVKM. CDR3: CASRGQGASNQPQHF. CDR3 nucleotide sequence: TGTGCCAGCAGGGGACAGGGAGCGAGCAATCAGCCCCAGCATTTT.

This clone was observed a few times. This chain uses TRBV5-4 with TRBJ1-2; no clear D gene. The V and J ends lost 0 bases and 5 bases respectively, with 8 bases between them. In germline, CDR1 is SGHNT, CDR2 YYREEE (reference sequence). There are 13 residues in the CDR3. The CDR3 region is CASSLGLQYGYTF. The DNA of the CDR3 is TGTGCCAGCAGCTTGGGACTTCAATATGGCTACACCTTC.

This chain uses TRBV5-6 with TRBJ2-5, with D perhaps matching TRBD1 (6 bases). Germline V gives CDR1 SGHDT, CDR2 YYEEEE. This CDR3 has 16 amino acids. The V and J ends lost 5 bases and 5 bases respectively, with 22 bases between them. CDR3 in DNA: TGTGCCAGCAGTACCTCGGGTACAGGGCTCAGGGAGACCCAGTACTTC. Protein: CASSTSGTGLRETQYF.

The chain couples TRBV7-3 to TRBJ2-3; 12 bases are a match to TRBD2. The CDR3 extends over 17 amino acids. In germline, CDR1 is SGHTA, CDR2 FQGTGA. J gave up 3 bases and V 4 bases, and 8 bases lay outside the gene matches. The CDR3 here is CASSSRRLAGETDTQYF. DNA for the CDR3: TGTGCCAGCAGCTCTCGACGACTAGCGGGGGAGACAGATACGCAGTATTTT.

CDR3 DNA sequence: TGTGCCAGTAGTATACAGCGGGGGGACCAAGAGACCCAGTACTTC. This encodes CASSIQRGDQETQYF. The genes are TRBV19 and TRBJ2-5; 9 nucleotides line up with TRBD2. Germline V lookup: CDR1 LNHDA, CDR2 SQIVND (reference sequence). This CDR3 comprises 15 residues. V was pared by 2 bases and J by 0 bases, with 1 base of the junction left unmatched.

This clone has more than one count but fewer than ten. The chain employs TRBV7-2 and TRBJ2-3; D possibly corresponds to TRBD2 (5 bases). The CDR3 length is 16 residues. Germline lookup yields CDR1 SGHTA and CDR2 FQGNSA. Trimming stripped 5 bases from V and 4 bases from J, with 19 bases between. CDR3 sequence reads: CASSALKGEGSDTQYF. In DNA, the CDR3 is TGTGCCAGCAGCGCCCTGAAGGGAGAGGGTTCAGATACGCAGTATTTT.